What follows is one T cell receptor (beta chain) and its context. Antigen unknown. The sample belongs to a study of siplizumab effects on memory and regulatory T cells. Study results and limitations: Roughly 75-95% of dividing CD4+ or CD8+ clones were without an attributable naive or memory phenotype. Siplizumab brought about a significant reduction in alloreactive sequences traceable to unstimulated CD4+ memory cells. Memory T cells appeared less diverse than naive cells, which seemed to contribute substantially to alloresponse.

V was clipped by 4 bases and J by 0 bases; unmatched bases: 5. The germline CDR1 and CDR2 sequences are GTSNPN and SVGIG (reference sequence). The CDR3 extends over 16 amino acids. The assay looked at about 100,000 TCR templates in each sample. The repertoire was sequenced with immunoSEQ multiplex PCR; TCRdb's copy has only in-frame clones and lacks some. The sample contains more than 90,000 clones, about 94% of which appear only once. This sequence was found in a human donor in good health. The sample was non-Treg CD4+ T cells sorted from blood. The chain carries TRBV30 and TRBJ2-6; 8 bases are a match to TRBD2. The CDR3 protein is CAWILAGFSGANVLTF. The CDR3 nucleotides are TGTGCCTGGATTCTAGCGGGTTTCTCTGGGGCCAACGTCCTGACTTTC.